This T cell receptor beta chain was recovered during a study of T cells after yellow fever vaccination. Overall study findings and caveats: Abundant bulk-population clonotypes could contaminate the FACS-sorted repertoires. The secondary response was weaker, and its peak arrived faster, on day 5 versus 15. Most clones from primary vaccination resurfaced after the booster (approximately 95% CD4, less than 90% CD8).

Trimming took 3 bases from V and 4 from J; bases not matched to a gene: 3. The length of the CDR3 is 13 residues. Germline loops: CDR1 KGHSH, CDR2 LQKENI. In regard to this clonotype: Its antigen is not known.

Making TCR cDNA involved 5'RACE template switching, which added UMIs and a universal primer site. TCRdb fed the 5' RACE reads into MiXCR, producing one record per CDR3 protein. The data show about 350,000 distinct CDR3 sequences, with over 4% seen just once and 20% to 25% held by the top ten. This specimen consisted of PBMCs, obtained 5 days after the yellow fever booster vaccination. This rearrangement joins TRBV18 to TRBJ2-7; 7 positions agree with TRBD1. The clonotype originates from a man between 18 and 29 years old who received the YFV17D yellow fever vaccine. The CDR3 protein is CASSPRGTYEQYF. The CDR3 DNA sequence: TGTGCCAGCTCACCCAGGGGGACGTACGAGCAGTACTTC. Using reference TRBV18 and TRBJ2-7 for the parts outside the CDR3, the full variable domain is NAGVMQNPRHLVRRRGQEARLRCSPMKGHSHVYWYRQLPEEGLKFMVYLQKENIIDESGMPKERFSAEFPKEGPSILRIQQVVRGDSAAYFCASSPRGTYEQYFGPGTRLTVT.